The clone carrying this TCR beta chain was picked up a small number of times. Additional DNA sequences in this sample encode the identical CDR3. The data stem from a study of blood T cell repertoires in COVID-19. CDR3 size: 14 residues. The ends lost 4 bases at V and 3 bases at J; junction bases unmatched: 4. Looked up from germline, CDR1 is SGHDT and CDR2 is YYEEEE. Generated by immunoSEQ multiplex PCR, the TCRdb table keeps only in-frame clones and is missing some. The sample lists 250,000 or so clones, roughly 84% occurring once. Which cohort a participant joined came from the clinical history participants gave.

Sequenced input: PBMCs or T cells enriched from blood (not recorded which). The chain uses TRBV5-6 and TRBJ1-2, with 9 bases matching TRBD1. This receptor was taken from a man aged 50-60 years who had recovered from COVID-19. CDR3 protein: CASSLGQGDYGYTF. As DNA, the CDR3 is TGTGCCAGCAGCCTGGGACAGGGAGACTATGGCTACACCTTC.